Listed below are T cell receptor beta chains from one sample, sequenced in a study of cytomegalovirus exposure and HLA in healthy donors. Profiled with immunoSEQ multiplex PCR; TCRdb holds only in-frame clones, not every one. This sample yields 100,000 to 120,000 clones, of which around nine tenths are seen a single time; over 1.3% belongs to the top ten. Material for sequencing was PBMCs. The receptors were gathered from a woman younger than 45 in good health and CMV-seropositive. Each CDR3 is given with its conserved first and last residue. Each record gives: CDR3 protein, CDR3 DNA, J gene, V gene, D gene, clone size. The D gene is left open where the match is weak. Only some rows state a clone size, as once, few, many or a class for expanded clones.

CASSKGQQETQYF TGTGCCAGCAGTAAGGGACAGCAAGAGACCCAGTACTTC TRBJ2-5 TRBV6-6 TRBD1 .
CASSNGVSGYTF TGTGCCAGTAGTAACGGGGTGAGTGGCTACACCTTC TRBJ1-2 TRBV19 . few
CSVDRGQDGYTF TGCAGCGTTGACAGGGGGCAGGATGGCTACACCTTC TRBJ1-2 TRBV29-1 TRBD1 .
CAWSVLGSVLKNTQYF TGTGCCTGGAGTGTACTAGGCTCGGTCTTAAAAAATACGCAGTATTTT TRBJ2-3 TRBV30 . .
CASSLPRGQVDTGELFF TGCGCCAGCAGCCTACCCAGGGGGCAGGTGGACACCGGGGAGCTGTTTTTT TRBJ2-2 TRBV4-1 TRBD1 .
CASSLAGSGNTIYF TGTGCCAGCAGCCTCGCCGGCTCTGGAAACACCATATATTTT TRBJ1-3 TRBV16 . .
CASSATGSFVDEAFF TGCGCCAGCAGCGCGACAGGCAGTTTTGTTGATGAAGCTTTCTTT TRBJ1-1 TRBV5-1 . .
CASSSTGGVTNEKLFF TGCGCCAGCAGTTCGACAGGGGGCGTGACTAATGAAAAACTGTTTTTT TRBJ1-4 TRBV5-1 TRBD1 .
CASSLAGTGRRDEQFF TGTGCCAGCAGCTTAGCTGGGACAGGGCGAAGGGATGAGCAGTTCTTC TRBJ2-1 TRBV7-9 TRBD1 .
CASSLVPGGKETQYF TGTGCCAGCAGCTTGGTTCCGGGGGGGAAAGAGACCCAGTACTTC TRBJ2-5 TRBV5-6 TRBD2 .
CASSFMAGAGYNEQFF TGTGCCAGCAGCTTTATGGCGGGAGCGGGCTACAATGAGCAGTTCTTC TRBJ2-1 TRBV7-2 TRBD2 .
CASSLEAYTEAFF TGTGCCAGCAGCTTAGAAGCTTACACTGAAGCTTTCTTT TRBJ1-1 TRBV11-2 . .
CASSPRTGGDEQYF TGTGCCAGCAGCCCCCGGACAGGGGGCGACGAGCAGTACTTC TRBJ2-7 TRBV9 TRBD1 .
CASSLSSSGNTGELFF TGCGCCAGCAGCTTGAGTAGTAGCGGGAATACCGGGGAGCTGTTTTTT TRBJ2-2 TRBV5-1 TRBD2 .
CASSIDLRGSYEQYF TGTGCCAGTAGTATAGATCTCCGAGGGAGCTACGAGCAGTACTTC TRBJ2-7 TRBV19 . .
CASRFGTGRNEQFF TGTGCCAGCAGGTTCGGGACAGGGAGGAATGAGCAGTTCTTC TRBJ2-1 TRBV6-5 TRBD1 .
CASSQDRALAGPPRSNEQFF TGTGCCAGCAGCCAAGATCGGGCGCTAGCGGGACCGCCGAGATCCAATGAGCAGTTCTTC TRBJ2-1 TRBV4-2 TRBD2 .
CSVEQGDGYEQYF TGCAGCGTTGAACAGGGGGATGGCTACGAGCAGTACTTC TRBJ2-7 TRBV29-1 TRBD1 .
CASSQDGDGGVETQYF TGCGCCAGCAGCCAAGATGGGGACGGGGGGGTCGAGACCCAGTACTTC TRBJ2-5 TRBV4-3 TRBD2 .
CASSLKLPSGGANEQYF TGTGCCAGCAGTTTAAAGCTTCCTAGCGGGGGGGCAAACGAGCAGTACTTC TRBJ2-7 TRBV27 TRBD2 .
CASSPRWGRNQPQHF TGTGCCAGCAGTCCAAGATGGGGCCGCAATCAGCCCCAGCATTTT TRBJ1-5 TRBV28 . .
CASSSGSRSGNEQFF TGTGCCAGCAGCTCCGGGAGTCGATCTGGGAATGAGCAGTTCTTC TRBJ2-1 TRBV5-4 . .
CASSLVPGGGTEQYF TGCGCCAGCAGCTTGGTCCCGGGGGGCGGGACCGAGCAGTACTTC TRBJ2-7 TRBV5-1 . .
CATAVGARSNQPQHF TGTGCCACAGCGGTGGGGGCTCGGAGCAATCAGCCCCAGCATTTT TRBJ1-5 TRBV2 . few
CASSLHKGVTEAFF TGTGCCAGCAGCCTACACAAAGGGGTTACTGAAGCTTTCTTT TRBJ1-1 TRBV7-2 . .
CASSQATGYGLAGGPVDTQYF TGCGCCAGCAGCCAAGCTACCGGTTATGGGCTAGCGGGGGGGCCGGTAGATACGCAGTATTTT TRBJ2-3 TRBV4-3 TRBD2 .
CASSQEGTGHGQPQHF TGCGCCAGCAGCCAAGAAGGGACAGGGCATGGACAGCCCCAGCATTTT TRBJ1-5 TRBV4-1 TRBD1 .
CAWRGGQGDGQPQHF TGTGCCTGGAGGGGGGGACAGGGTGACGGTCAGCCCCAGCATTTT TRBJ1-5 TRBV30 TRBD1 .
CASSSDSKAQPQHF TGTGCCAGCAGTTCTGACAGTAAGGCTCAGCCCCAGCATTTT TRBJ1-5 TRBV28 . .
CASSESRVSGELFF TGTGCCAGCAGTGAATCGAGAGTTTCCGGGGAGCTGTTTTTT TRBJ2-2 TRBV25-1 . .
CSVERQHTDTQYF TGCAGCGTTGAAAGACAGCACACAGATACGCAGTATTTT TRBJ2-3 TRBV29-1 . .
CASSVRDSTSTDTQYF TGTGCCAGCAGTGTCCGGGACTCCACGAGCACAGATACGCAGTATTTT TRBJ2-3 TRBV25-1 . .
CASSLTGTGDNYGYTF TGCGCCAGCAGTCTCACCGGTACAGGGGACAACTATGGCTACACCTTC TRBJ1-2 TRBV4-1 TRBD1 .
CAIGTGGHEQYF TGTGCCATCGGGACAGGGGGCCACGAGCAGTACTTC TRBJ2-7 TRBV10-3 TRBD1 few
CATSSGSYNEQFF TGTGCCACCAGCAGCGGCTCCTACAATGAGCAGTTCTTC TRBJ2-1 TRBV15 . .
CASSPSASGINGELFF TGCGCCAGCAGTCCCTCGGCCAGCGGGATTAACGGGGAGCTGTTTTTT TRBJ2-2 TRBV10-1 TRBD2 .
CASSGGEPYNEQFF TGTGCCAGCAGCGGGGGGGAGCCCTACAATGAGCAGTTCTTC TRBJ2-1 TRBV9 . .